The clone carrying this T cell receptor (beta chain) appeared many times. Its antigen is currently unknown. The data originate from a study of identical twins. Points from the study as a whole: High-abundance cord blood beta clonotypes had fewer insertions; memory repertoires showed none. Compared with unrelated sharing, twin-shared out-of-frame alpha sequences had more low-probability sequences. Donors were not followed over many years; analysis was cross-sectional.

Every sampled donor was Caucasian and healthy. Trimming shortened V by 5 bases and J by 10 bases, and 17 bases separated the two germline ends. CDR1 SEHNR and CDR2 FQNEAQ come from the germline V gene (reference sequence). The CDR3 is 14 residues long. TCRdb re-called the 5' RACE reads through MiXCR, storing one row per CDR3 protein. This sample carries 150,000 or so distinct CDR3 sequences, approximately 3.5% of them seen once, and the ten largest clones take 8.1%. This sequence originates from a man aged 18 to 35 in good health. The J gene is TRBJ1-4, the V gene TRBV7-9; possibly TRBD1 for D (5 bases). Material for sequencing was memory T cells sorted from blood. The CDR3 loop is CASSPDNFRGKLFF. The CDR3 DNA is TGTGCCAGCAGCCCGGACAACTTTAGGGGAAAACTGTTTTTT. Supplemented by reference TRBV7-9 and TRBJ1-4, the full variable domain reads DTGVSQNPRHKITKRGQNVTFRCDPISEHNRLYWYRQTLGQGPEFLTYFQNEAQLEKSRLLSDRFSAERPKGSFSTLEIQRTEQGDSAMYLCASSPDNFRGKLFFGSGTQLSVL.